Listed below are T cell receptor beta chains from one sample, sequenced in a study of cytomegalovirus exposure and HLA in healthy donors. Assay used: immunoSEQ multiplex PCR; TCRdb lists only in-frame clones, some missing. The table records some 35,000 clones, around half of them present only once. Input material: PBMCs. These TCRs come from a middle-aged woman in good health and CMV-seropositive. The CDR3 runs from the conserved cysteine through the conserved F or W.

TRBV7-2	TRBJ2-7	CASSYQGGGTYEQYF
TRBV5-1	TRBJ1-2	CASSVQGARYGYTF
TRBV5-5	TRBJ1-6	CASSLSGGTYNSPLHF
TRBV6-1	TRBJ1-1	CASSPRQGARTEAFF
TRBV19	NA	CATIGGSSYEQYF
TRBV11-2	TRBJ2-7	CASSWTSGVDEQYF
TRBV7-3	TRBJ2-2	CASSGTGFTGELFF
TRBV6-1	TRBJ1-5	CASRHRGHQPQHF
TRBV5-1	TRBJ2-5	CASSLRTGEQTQYF
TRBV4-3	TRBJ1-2	CASSQDPANPYGYTF
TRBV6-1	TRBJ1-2	CASSEWQGRVDGYTF
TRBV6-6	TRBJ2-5	CATHLGEGSAETQYF
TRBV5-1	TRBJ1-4	CASSLTRTRGRGEKLFF
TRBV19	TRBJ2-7	CASSWTGAGYEQYF
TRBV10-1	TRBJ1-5	CASSPQGHQPQHF
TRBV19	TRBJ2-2	CASSSSGAGTGELFF
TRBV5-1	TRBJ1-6	CASSLAQGDVYNSPLHF
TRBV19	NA	CASGLGGYYEQYF
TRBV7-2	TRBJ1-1	CASSSSRGSGGITEAFF
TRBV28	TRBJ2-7	CASSLWGHLAGVGEQYF
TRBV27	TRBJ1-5	CASSLGPFPPQHF
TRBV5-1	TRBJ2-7	CASSSQLAGTSLYEQYF
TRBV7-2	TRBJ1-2	CASSFAPENYGYTF
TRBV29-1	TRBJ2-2	CSVELRTGATGELFF
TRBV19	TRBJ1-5	CASSIAGQAQHF
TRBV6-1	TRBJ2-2	CASSVKGTNTGELFF
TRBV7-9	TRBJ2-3	CASSLSGGHTDTQYF